Each of the 11 T cell receptor beta chains below was sequenced from the same sample in a study of chemoradiotherapy in HPV16-positive cancers. Generated by immunoSEQ multiplex PCR, the TCRdb table keeps only in-frame clones and is missing some. The repertoire includes some 3,000 clones, roughly 90% of them detected once, and less than 5% sits in the top ten. The material was tumor tissue, obtained from a patient who underwent chemoradiotherapy. The receptors here all came from a human donor with HPV-associated anogenital cancer.

The chain couples TRBV19 to TRBJ2-5; 8 bases match TRBD2. The CDR3 is 14 residues long. Germline V gene sequence: CDR1 LNHDA, CDR2 SQIVND (reference sequence). The trim removed 8 bases at V and 3 bases at J, leaving 8 bases unmatched. CDR3 region: CASPATSVKETQYF. The CDR3 DNA reads as TGTGCCAGTCCTGCGACTAGCGTGAAAGAGACCCAGTACTTC.

The chain links TRBV7-2 to TRBJ1-6, with 11 bases fitting TRBD1. Trimming removed 8 bases from V and 8 bases from J; junction bases left unmatched: 5. From germline, CDR1 is SGHTA and CDR2 FQGNSA. CDR3 size: 14 residues. The CDR3, as DNA: TGTGCCAGCCGTCGGGGACAGGGGGATTCACCCCTCCACTTT. Protein product: CASRRGQGDSPLHF.

The V gene is TRBV18, the J gene TRBJ2-1, with TRBD2 identical over 7 bases. In germline, CDR1 is KGHSH, CDR2 LQKENI. CDR3 length: 15 residues. The V and J ends lost 6 bases and 3 bases, in that order; junction bases with no gene match: 8. CDR3 in amino acids: CASSRLGGNYNEQFF. The CDR3 nucleotides are TGTGCCAGCTCCAGATTGGGGGGGAACTACAATGAGCAGTTCTTC.

CDR3 bases: TGTGCCAGCAGCTTCGCACAGGGGGCCGGTAATGAAAAACTGTTTTTT. Translated: CASSFAQGAGNEKLFF. The chain carries TRBV11-2 and TRBJ1-4; TRBD1 matches 9 bases. The germline gives CDR1 SGHAT, CDR2 FQNNGV. The CDR3 runs 16 residues. The J segment lost 4 bases and the V segment lost 3 bases, leaving 6 bases of the junction unmatched.

The chain is built from TRBV4-3 and TRBJ2-7, with D possibly matching TRBD1 (5 bases). The V end was cut by 1 base, the J end by 3 bases, with 19 bases between. This CDR3 region has 17 residues. CDR1 and CDR2 (germline): LGHNA, YSLEER. CDR3 DNA sequence: TGCGCCAGCAGCCAAGTCCCGTCATCGGCAGGGATCTACGAGCAGTACTTC. Amino acid sequence: CASSQVPSSAGIYEQYF.

V gene TRBV18 combines with J gene TRBJ1-5; no definite D call. CDR3 length: 14 amino acids. The germline V and J ends were trimmed by 2 bases and 2 bases, with 7 bases remaining between them. Germline V lookup: CDR1 KGHSH, CDR2 LQKENI. In nucleotides, the CDR3 is TGTGCCAGCTCACCAGGGGTTCGCAATCAGCCCCAGCATTTT. Residues: CASSPGVRNQPQHF.

The chain combines TRBV6-1 with TRBJ2-2; 7 bases align to TRBD1. Per the germline V gene, CDR1 is MNHNS and CDR2 is SASEGT. V lost 6 bases, J lost 3 bases, and 4 bases stayed unmatched. CDR3 length: 14 residues. CDR3 sequence: CASRAGTDTGELFF. The CDR3 DNA sequence: TGTGCCAGCAGGGCCGGGACAGACACCGGGGAGCTGTTTTTT.

The genes are TRBV18 and TRBJ2-7; 10 bases fit TRBD1. The CDR3 runs 15 residues. Germline lookup yields CDR1 KGHSH and CDR2 LQKENI. V dropped 6 bases and J dropped 2; count of bases not matched to a gene: 7. CDR3 region: CASSRPGQGTYEQYF. The CDR3 coding sequence is TGTGCCAGCTCGCGCCCGGGACAGGGGACCTACGAGCAGTACTTC.

This rearrangement joins TRBV18 to TRBJ2-5; no clear D gene. The CDR3 extends over 14 amino acids. Germline V lookup: CDR1 KGHSH, CDR2 LQKENI. V lost 4 bases to trimming and J lost 1 base, with 10 bases between them. CDR3 loop: CASSRAAAQETQYF. The CDR3 coding sequence is TGTGCCAGCTCACGGGCTGCGGCCCAAGAGACCCAGTACTTC.

The gene calls are TRBV4-1 and TRBJ2-5, with TRBD2 matching 8 bases. J was trimmed by 2 bases and V by 0 bases; bases with no gene match: 11. CDR3 length equals 18 residues. Germline V CDR1 and CDR2: MGHRA, YSYEKL. The CDR3 spells CASSQDGSAGGGQETQYF. The CDR3 DNA reads TGCGCCAGCAGCCAAGATGGATCCGCGGGAGGAGGGCAAGAGACCCAGTACTTC.

The chain is built from TRBV9 and TRBJ1-4, with D perhaps TRBD1 (6 bases). Germline loops: CDR1 SGDLS, CDR2 YYNGEE. Trimming shortened V by 2 bases and J by 3 bases, and 8 bases separated the two germline ends. This CDR3 comprises 14 residues. The CDR3 here is CASSVTGANEKLFF. CDR3 bases: TGTGCCAGCAGCGTGACAGGAGCTAATGAAAAACTGTTTTTT.